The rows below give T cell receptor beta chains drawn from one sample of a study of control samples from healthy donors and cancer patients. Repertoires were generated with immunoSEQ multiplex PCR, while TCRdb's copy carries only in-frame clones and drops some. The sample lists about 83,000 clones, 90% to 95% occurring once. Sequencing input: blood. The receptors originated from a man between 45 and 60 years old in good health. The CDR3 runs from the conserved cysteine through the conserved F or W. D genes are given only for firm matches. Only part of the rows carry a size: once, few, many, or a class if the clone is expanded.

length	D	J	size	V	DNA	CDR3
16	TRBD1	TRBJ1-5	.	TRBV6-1	TGTGCCAGCAGTGAAGTTCCAGGGGGCAAGGGGCAGCCCCAGCATTTT	CASSEVPGGKGQPQHF
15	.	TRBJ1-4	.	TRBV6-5	TGTGCCAGCAGAGAGAGGGGTCCCACTAATGAAAAACTGTTTTTT	CASRERGPTNEKLFF
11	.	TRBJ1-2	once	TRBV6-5	TGTGCCAGCGGCCAACGATATGGCTACACCTTC	CASGQRYGYTF
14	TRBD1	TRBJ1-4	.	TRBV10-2	TGCGCCAGCAGGACTGCCGGGACAGACGAAAAACTGTTTTTT	CASRTAGTDEKLFF
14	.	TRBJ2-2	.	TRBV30	TGTGCCTGGACAGGTGGGGCGTTGGCCGGGGAGCTGTTTTTT	CAWTGGALAGELFF
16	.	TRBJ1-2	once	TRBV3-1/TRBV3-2	TGTGCCAGCAGCCAAGACTGGACGGACGCTAACTATGGCTACACCTTC	CASSQDWTDANYGYTF
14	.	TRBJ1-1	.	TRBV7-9	TGTGCCAGCAGCTTAGTAAGGCAGAACACTGAAGCTTTCTTT	CASSLVRQNTEAFF
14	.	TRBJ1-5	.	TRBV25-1	TGTGCCAGTGATGGAGGGGCCGCTGATCAGCCCCAGCATTTT	CASDGGAADQPQHF
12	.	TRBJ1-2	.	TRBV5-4	TGTGCCAGCAGCCCCGGACAGTCTGGCTACACCTTC	CASSPGQSGYTF
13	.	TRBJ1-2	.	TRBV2	TGTGCCAGCTCTCTGACAGAAAACTATGGCTACACCTTC	CASSLTENYGYTF
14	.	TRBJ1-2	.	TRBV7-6	TGTGCCAGCAGCGCCCAACAGGGAACTCATGGCTACACCTTC	CASSAQQGTHGYTF
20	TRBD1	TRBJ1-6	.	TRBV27	TGTGCCAGCAGTTTATATGGGAGGACAGGGGCGAGCTCCTATAATTCACCCCTCCACTTT	CASSLYGRTGASSYNSPLHF
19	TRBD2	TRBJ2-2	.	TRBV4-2	TGTGCCAGCAGCCAGCTACTAGCGGGGGGCCTAGCGAACACCGGGGAGCTGTTTTTT	CASSQLLAGGLANTGELFF
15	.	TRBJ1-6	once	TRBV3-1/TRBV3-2	TGTGCCAGCAGCCAAGATTGGGCAGGGGATTCACCCCTCCACTTT	CASSQDWAGDSPLHF
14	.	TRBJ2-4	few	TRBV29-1	TGCAGCGTTGTCGTGGGGTTAGCCAAAAACATTCAGTACTTC	CSVVVGLAKNIQYF
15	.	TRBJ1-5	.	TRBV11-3	TGTGCCAGCAGCTTCGTCGGGGATGGCAATCAGCCCCAGCATTTT	CASSFVGDGNQPQHF
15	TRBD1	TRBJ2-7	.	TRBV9	TGTGCCAGCAGCGTAGGTGGGGACAGTATGTACGAGCAGTACTTC	CASSVGGDSMYEQYF
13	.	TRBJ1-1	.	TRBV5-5	TGTGCCAGCAGCGAGGATGTGTGGGCTGAAGCTTTCTTT	CASSEDVWAEAFF
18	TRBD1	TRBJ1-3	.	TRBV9	TGTGCCAGCAGCGTAGAGGCTCGGGACAGGATAACCAGAAACACCATATATTTT	CASSVEARDRITRNTIYF
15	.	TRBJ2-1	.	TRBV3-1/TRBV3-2	TGTGCCAGCAGCCAAGGGGGGGTTAACTACAATGAGCAGTTCTTC	CASSQGGVNYNEQFF